The 17 T cell receptor beta chains listed next were all sequenced from one sample in a study of cytomegalovirus exposure and HLA in healthy donors (dated by TCRdb to about 2017). The library relied on the immunoSEQ multiplex PCR assay. A mixture of 60 forward primers for TCR Vbeta segments and 13 reverse primers for TCR Jbeta segments was used in the multiplex PCR. The clones in this table, taken by TCRdb from immuneACCESS, are in-frame only. Not every clone is retained; where verified, under half of the shortfall comes from an unresolved V gene, and the cause of the rest is unknown. The table for this sample lists some 140,000 clones; over 65% of them were counted only once. The ten biggest clones cover about 2% of the sample. Sequenced material: PBMCs. These receptors all stem from a man aged 25 to 40 in good health and CMV-seronegative.

This rearrangement joins TRBV19 to TRBJ2-7; perhaps TRBD1 as D (5 bases). The CDR3 runs 17 residues. The V gene lost 1 base and the J gene lost 0 bases, with 16 bases spanning the gap. The V gene's germline CDR1 is LNHDA and CDR2 SQIVND (reference sequence). CDR3 bases: TGTGCCAGTAGTATAGCTTTAAGGGGCCGAAGCTCCTACGAGCAGTACTTC. Translating it yields CASSIALRGRSSYEQYF.

This chain joins TRBV29-1 and TRBJ2-7, with 11 positions matching TRBD1. The CDR3 is made up of 14 amino acids. Trimming cost V 4 bases and J 2 bases; bases outside gene matches: 4. Germline CDR1 SQVTM, CDR2 ANQGSEA. The CDR3 region has the DNA TGCAGCGTTGTAGGGACAGGGGGTGCCTACGAGCAGTACTTC. Translating gives CSVVGTGGAYEQYF.

The chain combines TRBV7-2 with TRBJ2-5; 11 bases are a match to TRBD1. This CDR3 is built from 16 residues. After removal of 4 bases from V and 5 bases from J, the junction contained 9 bases not matched to a gene. Germline CDR1 SGHTA, CDR2 FQGNSA. The CDR3 protein is CASSSRRTGGRETQYF. As DNA, the CDR3 is TGTGCCAGCAGCTCAAGACGGACAGGGGGCAGGGAGACCCAGTACTTC.

The V and J genes are TRBV7-3 and TRBJ2-1; no clear D. CDR1 and CDR2 (germline): SGHTA, FQGTGA. Trimming took 6 bases from V and 7 from J, leaving 22 bases between them. CDR3 size: 16 residues. The CDR3 spells CASSDSGRRLFNEQFF. The CDR3 DNA sequence: TGTGCCAGCAGTGATAGTGGCAGGCGTCTTTTTAATGAGCAGTTCTTC.

The J gene is TRBJ1-3, the V gene TRBV28; D unclear. The V end was cut by 8 bases, the J end by 0 bases, with 5 bases between. The CDR3 loop spans 12 amino acids. Germline V gene data show CDR1 as MDHEN and CDR2 as SYDVKM. CDR3 protein: CASQSSGNTIYF. The CDR3 DNA reads as TGTGCCAGCCAATCCTCTGGAAACACCATATATTTT.

The chain links TRBV15 to TRBJ1-4; D possibly corresponds to TRBD1 (6 bases). Trimming removed 1 base from V and 5 bases from J, with 8 bases in between. Germline loops: CDR1 LNHNV, CDR2 YYDKDF (reference sequence). This CDR3 spans 14 amino acids. The CDR3 DNA reads TGTGCCACCAGCAGAGGGACAGAGAATGAAAAACTGTTTTTT. Residues: CATSRGTENEKLFF.

The chain recombines TRBV14 with TRBJ2-7; D is unresolved. Germline V gene sequence: CDR1 SGHDN, CDR2 FVKESK. V was shortened by 4 bases and J by 6 bases, with 19 bases between the two germline ends. The CDR3 has 15 amino acids. DNA of the CDR3: TGTGCCAGCAGCCCCCTGGGTCTTCGACTTCGCGAGCAGTACTTC. Protein product: CASSPLGLRLREQYF. The complete variable domain, with remaining parts taken from reference TRBV14 and TRBJ2-7, reads EAGVTQFPSHSVIEKGQTVTLRCDPISGHDNLYWYRRVMGKEIKFLLHFVKESKQDESGMPNNRFLAERTGGTYSTLKVQPAELEDSGVYFCASSPLGLRLREQYFGPGTRLTVT.

V usage is TRBV6-5 and J usage is TRBJ2-1; possibly TRBD1 for D (6 bases). The germline gives CDR1 MNHEY, CDR2 SVGAGI. The CDR3 is 15 residues long. Trimming took 2 bases from V and 6 from J, leaving 14 bases between them. The CDR3 DNA reads TGTGCCAGCAGTTACGGCGCAGGGGCGAGCAATGAGCAGTTCTTC. The encoded protein is CASSYGAGASNEQFF.

This clone was counted between two and nine times. The genes are TRBV7-3 and TRBJ2-2, with TRBD1 matching over 9 bases. The CDR3 spans 16 residues. V lost 4 bases, J lost 3 bases, and 6 bases stayed unmatched. Germline CDR1 SGHTA, CDR2 FQGTGA. The CDR3 bases are TGTGCCAGCAGCTCAGGACAGGGGAGCTACACCGGGGAGCTGTTTTTT. Its protein product is CASSSGQGSYTGELFF.

The J gene is TRBJ1-2, the V gene TRBV30; 10 bases align to TRBD1. Unmatched junction bases numbered 0, after V lost 8 bases and J lost 0 bases. Germline lookup yields CDR1 GTSNPN and CDR2 SVGIG (reference sequence). This CDR3 has 12 amino acids. DNA of the CDR3: TGTGCCGGGACAGGGGCTAACTATGGCTACACCTTC. It codes for CAGTGANYGYTF.

This clone has more than one count but fewer than ten. This chain connects TRBV5-6 to TRBJ2-3; TRBD1 aligns across 9 bases. The V gene end was trimmed by 1 base and the J gene end by 5 bases; junction bases not matched to a gene: 8. The CDR3 length is 16 residues. CDR1 is SGHDT and CDR2 is YYEEEE in the germline V gene. The CDR3, as DNA: TGTGCCAGCAGCTTGACCGGACAGGGGTGGGGAGATACGCAGTATTTT. Translating gives CASSLTGQGWGDTQYF.

To note about this clone: A junction end diverges from the germline sequence, so it may reflect a read error. This rearrangement joins TRBV7-9 to TRBJ1-1; tentatively, D is TRBD1 (5 bases). The CDR3 totals 14 residues. In germline, CDR1 is SEHNR, CDR2 FQNEAQ (reference sequence). CDR3 bases: TGTTCCAGCAGCCCCTGGGGGGGAAACACTGAAGCTTTCTTT. It yields the protein CSSSPWGGNTEAFF.

The chain is built from TRBV9 and TRBJ2-2; D is possibly TRBD1 (9 bases). Germline V gene lookup returns CDR1 SGDLS and CDR2 YYNGEE. V was cut by 4 bases and J by 4 bases, with 20 bases left in between. The CDR3 consists of 17 residues. This CDR3 is CASSPSGGTGFTGELFF. The CDR3 nucleotides are TGTGCCAGCAGCCCCTCGGGGGGGACAGGGTTCACCGGGGAGCTGTTTTTT.

The chain carries TRBV5-1 and TRBJ2-2; 9 bases align to TRBD1. Germline V gene lookup returns CDR1 SGHRS and CDR2 YFSETQ. The CDR3 sequence is 16 residues long. J lost 7 bases, V lost 4 bases, and 11 bases had no gene match. CDR3 in DNA: TGCGCCAGCAGCCAGAGACAGGGGGGTCTGAACGGGGAGCTGTTTTTT. Protein sequence: CASSQRQGGLNGELFF.

The rearrangement joins TRBV19 to TRBJ2-5, with TRBD1 identical over 9 bases. The J segment lost 3 bases and the V segment lost 11 bases, leaving 13 bases of the junction unmatched. CDR1 and CDR2 from the germline V gene are LNHDA and SQIVND (reference sequence). The length of the CDR3 is 15 residues. The CDR3 sequence: CASGTGLVEEETQYF. The CDR3 DNA sequence: TGTGCCTCCGGGACAGGGTTAGTGGAGGAAGAGACCCAGTACTTC. Filled out from reference TRBV19 and TRBJ2-5, the complete variable domain reads DGGITQSPKYLFRKEGQNVTLSCEQNLNHDAMYWYRQDPGQGLRLIYYSQIVNDFQKGDIAEGYSVSREKKESFPLTVTSAQKNPTAFYLCASGTGLVEEETQYFGPGTRLLVL.

The chain has TRBV5-5 and TRBJ1-4; 10 nucleotides line up with TRBD1. Trimming took 1 base from V and 6 from J; bases not matched to a gene: 3. The CDR3 is made up of 15 amino acids. CDR1 SGHKS and CDR2 YYEKEE come from the germline V gene (reference sequence). In nucleotides, the CDR3 is TGTGCCAGCAGCTTGATTGGACAGGGGGATGAAAAACTGTTTTTT. As protein: CASSLIGQGDEKLFF. Variable domain in full (rest from reference TRBV5-5 and TRBJ1-4): DAGVTQSPTHLIKTRGQQVTLRCSPISGHKSVSWYQQVLGQGPQFIFQYYEKEERGRGNFPDRFSARQFPNYSSELNVNALLLGDSALYLCASSLIGQGDEKLFFGSGTQLSVL.

This clone was seen more than once but under ten times. The J gene is TRBJ1-3, the V gene TRBV5-4, with 7 nucleotides matching TRBD1. The trim removed 0 bases at V and 4 bases at J, leaving 4 bases unmatched. This CDR3 spans 15 amino acids. The germline gives CDR1 SGHNT, CDR2 YYREEE (reference sequence). The CDR3 protein is CASSLGGDRGNTIYF. The CDR3 DNA sequence: TGTGCCAGCAGCTTGGGGGGGGACAGAGGAAACACCATATATTTT.